This paragraph reports one T cell receptor (beta chain). Its antigen is as yet unknown. Treatment meaning: approximately nine-day PBMC culture with coronavirus spike peptide pools or control peptides (ViraFEST assay). CD4+ T cells of the unexposed donor were collected before the COVID-19 pandemic (2011-2018). The sample belongs to a study of vaccination and CD4 T cells after COVID-19. Sequencing of DNA taken from cultured CD4+ T cells relied on the Oncomine TCR Beta short-read assay. Each CDR3 protein is one row after TCRdb ran MiXCR on the PCR reads. The sample has thousands of distinct CDR3 sequences, around 29% seen once. Trimming removed 8 bases at V and 7 bases at J, with 8 bases between. The CDR3 is 10 amino acids. Germline-derived CDR1 and CDR2 are SGHAT and FQNNGV.

This clonotype was obtained from a human donor in good health. Sequencing input: CD4+ T cells from blood, cultured in vitro. This rearrangement joins TRBV11-2 to TRBJ1-2; possible D gene TRBD1, 6 bases. As DNA, the CDR3 is TGTGCCAGCGGGGGCGGTGGCTACACCTTC. This gives the protein CASGGGGYTF. The whole variable domain, remainder taken from reference TRBV11-2 and TRBJ1-2, is EAGVAQSPRYKIIEKRQSVAFWCNPISGHATLYWYQQILGQGPKLLIQFQNNGVVDDSQLPKDRFSAERLKGVDSTLKIQPAKLEDSAVYLCASGGGGYTFGSGTRLTVV.